Presented here are 18 T cell receptor beta chains from one specimen sequenced in a study of blood T cell repertoires in COVID-19. This table comes from immunoSEQ multiplex PCR, and its TCRdb copy is limited to in-frame clones, with some not included. The data contain approximately 220,000 clones, around 86% of them singletons. The sequencing input was PBMCs or T cells enriched from blood (not recorded which). The receptors shown here come from a middle-aged woman with acute COVID-19.

This rearrangement joins TRBV18 to TRBJ1-1, with a weak D call TRBD1 (5 bases). V was cut by 5 bases and J by 1 base, with 8 bases left in between. Germline V gene lookup returns CDR1 KGHSH and CDR2 LQKENI. The CDR3 totals 13 residues. The CDR3 sequence: CASSSTENTEAFF. CDR3 nucleotides: TGTGCCAGCTCATCGACAGAGAACACTGAAGCTTTCTTT.

This chain links TRBV28 with TRBJ1-2; no definite D call. V was shortened by 8 bases and J by 1 base, with 11 bases between the two germline ends. CDR1 MDHEN and CDR2 SYDVKM come from the germline V gene. This CDR3 is 13 amino acids long. The CDR3 DNA is TGTGCCAGCCTACCTACCTATAACTATGGCTACACCTTC. It specifies CASLPTYNYGYTF.

The chain employs TRBV7-9 and TRBJ1-5; TRBD1 is a possible D gene (5 bases). There are 16 residues in the CDR3. The V and J ends lost 5 bases and 4 bases respectively, with 18 bases between them. Germline CDR1 and CDR2: SEHNR and FQNEAQ (reference sequence). CDR3 amino acids: CASSLDSRGRNQPQHF. The CDR3 DNA follows: TGTGCCAGCAGCCTCGATAGTAGGGGCAGGAATCAGCCCCAGCATTTT. The full variable domain, rest sourced from reference TRBV7-9 and TRBJ1-5, is DTGVSQNPRHKITKRGQNVTFRCDPISEHNRLYWYRQTLGQGPEFLTYFQNEAQLEKSRLLSDRFSAERPKGSFSTLEIQRTEQGDSAMYLCASSLDSRGRNQPQHFGDGTRLSIL.

This chain joins TRBV29-1 and TRBJ1-1, with 9 bases fitting TRBD1. The V gene end was trimmed by 2 bases and the J gene end by 8 bases; junction bases not matched to a gene: 15. Looked up from germline, CDR1 is SQVTM and CDR2 is ANQGSEA. The CDR3 is 16 residues long. The CDR3 here is CSVEFTGTGPYPEAFF. Here the CDR3 DNA reads TGCAGCGTTGAATTCACCGGGACAGGGCCCTATCCGGAAGCTTTCTTT. The full variable domain, with the rest looked up from reference TRBV29-1 and TRBJ1-1, is SAVISQKPSRDICQRGTSLTIQCQVDSQVTMMFWYRQQPGQSLTLIATANQGSEATYESGFVIDKFPISRPNLTFSTLTVSNMSPEDSSIYLCSVEFTGTGPYPEAFFGQGTRLTVV.

The rearrangement uses TRBV9 and TRBJ2-7; D might be TRBD2 (6 bases). This CDR3 spans 14 amino acids. The germline gives CDR1 SGDLS, CDR2 YYNGEE. Trimming removed 0 bases from V and 3 bases from J, with 10 bases in between. This CDR3 reads CASSVDRGGYEQYF. CDR3 DNA: TGTGCCAGCAGCGTAGATCGGGGAGGCTACGAGCAGTACTTC.

This sequence joins TRBV6-5 and TRBJ2-7, with D possibly being TRBD1 (6 bases). The CDR3 is made up of 14 amino acids. Deletions cut 0 bases from V and 6 bases from J, with 12 bases between. Germline V gene data show CDR1 as MNHEY and CDR2 as SVGAGI. The CDR3 DNA sequence: TGTGCCAGCAGTTACTCGCGGCAGGGGTCCGAGCAGTACTTC. Amino acids: CASSYSRQGSEQYF.

The chain recombines TRBV19 with TRBJ1-1; no reliable D call. This CDR3 region has 13 residues. The germline V gene has CDR1 LNHDA and CDR2 SQIVND (reference sequence). V gave up 3 bases and J gave up 1 base, with 6 bases separating them. CDR3 coding DNA: TGTGCCAGTAGTATGAGGGAGAACACTGAAGCTTTCTTT. This codes for CASSMRENTEAFF.

The chain recombines TRBV5-4 with TRBJ2-3, with 9 nucleotides matching TRBD2. Trimming removed 0 bases from V and 5 bases from J; junction bases left unmatched: 7. The germline V gene has CDR1 SGHNT and CDR2 YYREEE (reference sequence). This CDR3 spans 16 amino acids. The CDR3 is CASSLAVSGGVDTQYF. The CDR3 nucleotides are TGTGCCAGCAGCTTGGCCGTTAGCGGGGGTGTAGATACGCAGTATTTT.

The chain employs TRBV18 and TRBJ1-2, with 7 bases matching TRBD1. The CDR3 runs 14 residues. Germline CDR1 and CDR2: KGHSH and LQKENI. The V and J ends lost 4 bases and 3 bases, in that order; junction bases with no gene match: 5. This CDR3 reads CASSLSGGDYGYTF. CDR3 nucleotide sequence: TGTGCCAGCTCACTTTCAGGGGGAGACTATGGCTACACCTTC.

This rearrangement joins TRBV9 to TRBJ1-2; D unresolved. With 0 bases removed from V and 4 bases from J, the gap between germline ends came to 13 bases. This CDR3 contains 15 residues. CDR1 and CDR2 from the germline V gene are SGDLS and YYNGEE. CDR3 region: CASSVAEGFSYGYTF. DNA for the CDR3: TGTGCCAGCAGCGTAGCTGAGGGATTTAGCTATGGCTACACCTTC.

The chain links TRBV11-2 to TRBJ1-1, with D possibly being TRBD1 (5 bases). Trimming took off 1 base at V and 3 bases at J, with 6 bases between the two ends. This CDR3 has 13 residues. CDR1 and CDR2 (germline): SGHAT, FQNNGV. The CDR3 region is CASSLVTDTEAFF. The CDR3, as DNA: TGTGCCAGCAGCTTAGTGACAGACACTGAAGCTTTCTTT.

The rearrangement uses TRBV7-8 and TRBJ1-4; 8 positions agree with TRBD1. With 5 bases clipped from V and 1 base from J, the junction kept 3 bases outside the gene matches. Germline V gene sequence: CDR1 SGHVS, CDR2 FQNEAQ. The CDR3 consists of 15 residues. CDR3 loop: CASSGGQGTNEKLFF. The CDR3 DNA is TGTGCCAGCAGCGGTGGACAGGGAACTAATGAAAAACTGTTTTTT.

The chain combines TRBV24-1 with TRBJ2-4; 9 bases match TRBD1. Germline V lookup: CDR1 KGHDR, CDR2 SFDVKD. This CDR3 comprises 16 residues. V shed 5 bases and J 0 bases; nucleotides not matched to a gene: 4. The CDR3 reads CATSGGQGTAKNIQYF. CDR3 DNA sequence: TGTGCCACCAGTGGGGGACAGGGCACAGCCAAAAACATTCAGTACTTC.

The J gene is TRBJ1-5, the V gene TRBV24-1; possible D gene TRBD1, 5 bases. V gave up 9 bases and J gave up 7 bases, with 18 bases separating them. The CDR3 has 14 residues. Looked up from germline, CDR1 is KGHDR and CDR2 is SFDVKD. CDR3 region: CATGWGLRGQPQHF. The DNA of the CDR3 is TGTGCCACCGGATGGGGCCTGAGAGGCCAGCCCCAGCATTTT.

This sequence joins TRBV30 and TRBJ1-5; D is unclear. Looked up from germline, CDR1 is GTSNPN and CDR2 is SVGIG (reference sequence). V lost 0 bases and J lost 1, with 10 bases in between. This CDR3 spans 15 amino acids. The chain's CDR3 is CAWSVLGLSNQPQHF. The CDR3 DNA sequence: TGTGCCTGGAGTGTCCTCGGGTTGAGCAATCAGCCCCAGCATTTT.

This chain uses TRBV2 with TRBJ1-2, with 7 bases that match TRBD1. V was pared by 1 base and J by 1 base, with 12 bases of the junction left unmatched. The CDR3 length is 18 residues. Germline V gene data show CDR1 as SNHLY and CDR2 as FYNNEI. The CDR3 DNA sequence: TGTGCCAGCAGTGAAGATTCCGTTGGGACAGATATTAACTATGGCTACACCTTC. Residues: CASSEDSVGTDINYGYTF.

V gene TRBV19 combines with J gene TRBJ1-5; 10 bases are a match to TRBD1. The CDR3 is 16 residues long. Germline trimming cut 3 bases from V and 4 bases from J; bases unmatched to any gene: 6. CDR1 is LNHDA and CDR2 is SQIVND in the germline V gene (reference sequence). CDR3 sequence reads: CASSMRADRGNQPQHF. The CDR3 DNA is TGTGCCAGTAGTATGAGAGCGGACAGGGGGAATCAGCCCCAGCATTTT.

The chain joins TRBV9 to TRBJ2-1; 9 bases line up with TRBD2. The CDR3 runs to 14 residues. CDR1 SGDLS and CDR2 YYNGEE come from the germline V gene. J was trimmed by 5 bases and V by 5 bases; bases with no gene match: 5. CDR3 region: CASSLAGRDNEQFF. CDR3 sequence (DNA): TGTGCCAGCAGTCTAGCGGGGCGGGACAATGAGCAGTTCTTC.